This is a list of T cell receptor beta chains from one sample in a study of CD8+CD57+ T cells in acquired aplastic anemia. TCRdb re-called the reads with MiXCR, one entry per CDR3 protein. Here the sample spans roughly 180,000 distinct CDR3 sequences, around 50% being singletons. Sequenced input: sorted CD4+, CD8+, or CD8+CD57+ T cells (not recorded which) from PBMCs. All receptors come from a human donor with aplastic anemia. CDR3s include the opening cysteine and the closing phenylalanine or tryptophan. A D gene is named only where the DNA matches it firmly. Size values are once, few and many counts, or a class for expanded clones, and some rows have none.

D gene	V gene	J gene	clone size	CDR3 DNA	CDR3 protein
NA	TRBV24-1	TRBJ1-5	NA	TGTGCCACCAGTGATTCCCGTTATCAGCCCCAGCATTTT	CATSDSRYQPQHF
NA	TRBV2	TRBJ1-6	NA	TGTGCCAGCAGTGAAGATGGCACAGCGACACCCCTCCACTTT	CASSEDGTATPLHF
TRBD2	TRBV10-3	TRBJ2-2	NA	TGTGCCACGACTAGCGGGGGGGCGAACACCGGGGAGCTGTTTTTT	CATTSGGANTGELFF
NA	TRBV29-1	TRBJ2-7	NA	TGCAGCGTCGACCCGGGCCAAGGCCACATCTACGAGCAGTACTTC	CSVDPGQGHIYEQYF
NA	TRBV7-6	TRBJ2-5	few	TGTGCCAGCAGCCCAAGGACTGAAGAGACCCAGTACTTC	CASSPRTEETQYF
NA	TRBV2	TRBJ1-5	NA	TGTGCCAGCAGCGCTACGATCCGGCCACAGCATTTT	CASSATIRPQHF
TRBD2	TRBV7-6	TRBJ2-1	NA	TGTGCCAGCAGCCCGTGGACTAGCGGGAGTATTGGGAATGAGCAGTTCTTC	CASSPWTSGSIGNEQFF
NA	TRBV20-1	TRBJ1-1	NA	TGCAGTGCTAGAGTCGTAAAGGTGAACACTGAAGCTTTCTTT	CSARVVKVNTEAFF
NA	TRBV7-3	TRBJ1-3	many	TGTGCCAGCAGCTTAGTGGGGGGCTCTGGAAACACCATATATTTT	CASSLVGGSGNTIYF
NA	TRBV11-2	TRBJ1-6	many	TGTGCCAGCAGCTTGACTGGACAGAATAATTCACCCCTCCACTTT	CASSLTGQNNSPLHF
NA	TRBV2	TRBJ1-5	NA	TGTGCCAGCACCAAGGGGGGGGCCCATCAGCCCCAGCATTTT	CASTKGGAHQPQHF
NA	TRBV6-1	TRBJ1-1	many	TGTGCCAGCAGCGCAGCCGACACTGAAGCTTTCTTT	CASSAADTEAFF
NA	TRBV5-6	TRBJ1-1	NA	TGTGCCAGCAGCGGCTGGACAGACTACCTAAGGGAAGCTTTCTTT	CASSGWTDYLREAFF
NA	TRBV12-3/TRBV12-4	TRBJ2-3	NA	TGTGCCAGCAGTTTTTCCGACGGAAACACAGATACGCAGTATTTT	CASSFSDGNTDTQYF
NA	TRBV2	TRBJ1-1	NA	TGTGCCAGACTAGACGCGAACACTGAAGCTTTCTTT	CARLDANTEAFF
NA	TRBV20-1	TRBJ1-2	NA	TGCAGTGCTAGAGATCGACCAGCGAACTATGGCTACACCTTC	CSARDRPANYGYTF
TRBD1	TRBV15	TRBJ1-1	many	TGTGCCACCAGCAGGGACAGGGGGAACACTGAAGCTTTCTTT	CATSRDRGNTEAFF
NA	TRBV12-3/TRBV12-4	TRBJ1-3	few	TGTGCCAGCAGGCTAAACACCATATATTTT	CASRLNTIYF
NA	TRBV28	TRBJ2-7	NA	TGTGCCAGCAGCCCACCGGACGGAACATACGAGCAGTACTTC	CASSPPDGTYEQYF
NA	TRBV18	TRBJ1-2	few	TGTGCCAGCTCACCTTTGGGCAGGGGAGACTATGGCTACACCTTC	CASSPLGRGDYGYTF
NA	TRBV7-8	TRBJ2-7	NA	TGTGCCAGCAGCTACCGTCCGGGGGAAATCTACGAGCAGTACTTC	CASSYRPGEIYEQYF
NA	TRBV25-1	TRBJ2-4	once	TGTGCCAGCAGTGAAGCAGGGAGAGCCAAAAACATTCAGTACTTC	CASSEAGRAKNIQYF
NA	TRBV29-1	TRBJ1-4	NA	TGCAGCGCCGGGGAGGGTGGGGAAAAACTGTTTTTT	CSAGEGGEKLFF
NA	TRBV9	TRBJ2-3	NA	TGTGCCAGCAGTGATAGCGCCCGCACAGATACGCAGTATTTT	CASSDSARTDTQYF
NA	TRBV7-9	TRBJ1-6	NA	TGTGCCAGCAGCCCCGTGTCTGGGAGAAATTCACCCCTCCACTTT	CASSPVSGRNSPLHF
NA	TRBV4-1	TRBJ2-7	NA	TGCGCCAGCAGCCAAGGGACCATCTACGAGCAGTACTTC	CASSQGTIYEQYF
TRBD1	TRBV19	TRBJ2-1	NA	TGTGCCAGTAGTCGTGGGACAGGTTTTTACAATGAGCAGTTCTTC	CASSRGTGFYNEQFF
TRBD2	TRBV11-2	TRBJ2-3	NA	TGTGCCAGCAGTCAGGGACTAGCGGGAGCGGCAGATACGCAGTATTTT	CASSQGLAGAADTQYF
NA	TRBV7-9	TRBJ1-4	many	TGTGCCAGCAGGTGGGGAGAAGATGAAAAACTGTTTTTT	CASRWGEDEKLFF
NA	TRBV12-3/TRBV12-4	TRBJ1-6	NA	TGTGCCAGCAGACAAGCGGGGAATTCACCCCTCCACTTT	CASRQAGNSPLHF
TRBD2	TRBV6-1	TRBJ2-7	many	TGTGCCAGCCTGACCCATAGCGGGGGGGCCCCCAACGAGCAGTACTTC	CASLTHSGGAPNEQYF
NA	TRBV20-1	TRBJ2-5	NA	TGCAGTGCTAACCCACTAGCTAGGGAGACCCAGTACTTC	CSANPLARETQYF
NA	TRBV3-1	TRBJ2-3	few	TGTGCCAGCAGCCAAAAAGGGGGCGGGGCCAGGGGATTGTATTTT	CASSQKGGGARGLYF
TRBD1	TRBV18	TRBJ2-5	NA	TGTGCCAGCTCACCCACTGCGGGACAGGGGGCAGAGACCCAGTACTTC	CASSPTAGQGAETQYF
NA	TRBV9	TRBJ1-2	NA	TGTGCCAGCCTCAACCGATATGGCTACACCTTC	CASLNRYGYTF
TRBD1	TRBV6-4	TRBJ1-6	many	TGTGCCAGCAGGGGACAGCCGAATTCACCCCTCCACTTT	CASRGQPNSPLHF
NA	TRBV24-1	TRBJ2-7	few	TGTGCCACCAGACCGATAGAAGGGGCCGGCTACGAGCAGTACTTC	CATRPIEGAGYEQYF
NA	TRBV3-1	TRBJ1-1	NA	TGTGCCAGCAGCCAAGCTACGATACACGACACTGAAGCTTTCTTT	CASSQATIHDTEAFF